This T cell receptor beta chain was observed in a study of identical twins (dated by TCRdb to about 2016). A note on the overall study: To test whether fetal clonotypes persist, this study deep-sequenced TCR alpha and beta repertoires from monozygotic twins, from unrelated adults of various ages, and from cord blood. To rule out contamination, replicate twin experiments were performed at different times with different library preparation protocols.

Libraries were made using 5' RACE. Sequencing instrument: Illumina HiSeq 2000. A universal primer binding site was added through template switching, and the final cDNA carried a unique molecular identifier so that TCR cDNA molecules could be counted accurately. Specific primers in the conserved constant-segment region were used to synthesize first-strand cDNA for the TCR alpha and beta chains. To control for contamination, every cDNA library carried two barcodes: a SMART-Mk sample barcode plus Illumina barcodes. Two successive PCR steps introduced TruSeq adapter sequences along with Illumina sample barcodes. Sequencing of the TCR alpha and beta cDNA libraries was done on the Illumina HiSeq platform using custom primers. As for the authors' bioinformatics: Unique molecular identifiers were extracted from raw reads with MiGEC, and CDR3 positions were determined with MiXCR. Recombination models were inferred per individual with the repgenHMM and IGoR tools using an EM algorithm. The tcR package in R was used for shared clonotype analysis, with sharing normalized by the product of cloneset sizes. To study raw recombination without the effects of thymic and clonal selection, out-of-frame nonproductive sequences were analyzed. TCRdb trimmed public reads at Q25 via fastp, called clones via MiXCR and kept in-frame beta chains. Rows are combined by CDR3 protein, so each entry shows the most common genes and DNA. The V and J calls reflect TCRdb's pipeline rather than the authors' work. The table for this sample lists 600,000 to 700,000 distinct CDR3 sequences; 20% to 25% of them were counted only once. The ten largest make up roughly 4.3% of the sample.

Here is what the overall study found, with its caveats: Invariant T cells such as MAIT and iNKT could partly confound zero-insertion analyses, although diverse VJ usage argued against such confounding for most clonotypes. Recombination models systematically underestimated out-of-frame TCR alpha sharing in monozygotic twins but agreed with sharing between unrelated individuals. In beta out-of-frame sequences, excess twin sharing was weaker, because having fewer shared sequences lowered the signal-to-noise ratio. Because the same donors could not be followed over many years, the conclusions depended on cross-sectional statistical analysis. Compared with coincidental sharing between unrelated individuals, out-of-frame TCR alpha sequences shared between twins had an excess of sequences with low generation probability. Fewer insertions were carried by abundant cord blood beta clonotypes; a weaker similar trend was observed in young adult naive repertoires, while no such trend was observed in memory repertoires.

This clonotype was seen a handful of times. No cognate antigen has been identified for it. No clone much larger than this one lies a single base away; base qualities are absent. Spanning cysteine to phenylalanine, the CDR3 consists of 14 amino acids. CDR3 DNA is the only sequence kept; it has 42 bases, read in frame from the first base. CDR1 and CDR2 (SEHNR, FQNEAQ) derive from the germline V gene (reference sequence). V gives up 6 bases and J gives up 5 bases, and the segment between their germline ends measures 17 bases. Every donor in the study was a healthy Caucasian. The twin cohort consisted of three pairs of female monozygotic twins, all aged roughly 18 to 30 years. The RNA used for TCR libraries was isolated from peripheral blood mononuclear cells. In addition, the sample was reused for a study of T cells expressing NK-cell markers. The second study's paper adds: In sorted CD3+CD56+NKG2C+, CD3+CD56+NKG2C- and CD3+CD56-NKG2C+ T-cell subsets from several donors, TCR beta-chain repertoires were profiled. Among the eight sequenced donors, seven were HCMV-seropositive and one was HCMV-seronegative. In several experiments an anti-gammadeltaTCR antibody was added to restrict sorting to alphabetaTCR-expressing T cells. In over five donors, the dominant CD3+CD56+NKG2C+ clonotypes were found to rank among the top 10 CD8+ clonotypes and to make up roughly 1.0-7.0% of CD8+ T cells. Those dominant clonotypes were again the most abundant among CD3+CD56-NKG2C+ cells in a handful of donors, at about 28.3-60.1%. Whether the expanded NKG2C-expressing T cell clones were specific for HCMV antigens remained unclear. The eight sequenced donors were randomly selected healthy volunteers, three men and five women. HCMV-specific IgG was detected in serum with a commercial ELISA kit to determine HCMV serostatus. For a handful of donors, bulk peripheral blood T-cell repertoires were also sequenced from unsorted PBMC. Reads were demultiplexed and grouped by UMI with MIGEC, and clonotypes were assembled and quantified with MiTCR. To exclude erroneous sequences, only TCR cDNA sequences supported by at least two reads were retained. The tcR package was used for downstream repertoire analysis, and clonotypes were matched across fractions by CDR3 nucleotide sequence plus V segment. VDJmatch was used to annotate antigen specificity against VDJdb, with one amino acid substitution in CDR3 permitted.

The origin of this receptor is a young woman in good health. In this chain, TRBV7-9 is recombined with TRBJ2-7; 7 matching bases give a weak D call of TRBD1. Sequencing input: PBMCs. The CDR3 region has the sequence CASSWAGGFHEQYF. Read as DNA, the sequence is TGTGCCAGCAGTTGGGCAGGGGGGTTCCACGAGCAGTACTTC.